This T cell receptor beta chain is from a study of T cells in Graves' hyperthyroidism and ophthalmopathy. Study-wide results and limits: In the analysis, a 13 V-J model separated ophthalmopathy from stable hyperthyroidism. Most expanded thyroid clonotypes above 0.001 recurred in blood.

Template material for amplifying TCR beta CDR3 regions consisted of RNA transcripts. The TCR CDR3 was amplified in a first-round RT-PCR using the HTBI primer set. TCRdb fed the multiplex PCR reads into MiXCR, producing one record per CDR3 protein. The table includes 450,000 to 650,000 distinct CDR3 sequences, around 21% detected once. This clonotype was seen at least ten times. As yet, its antigen is unknown. Clinicians diagnosed patients from clinical symptoms, serum thyroxine and TRAb, thyroid ultrasound and orbital computed tomography. Trimming removed 7 bases at V and 4 bases at J, with 27 bases between. The length of the CDR3 is 18 residues. Germline CDR1 is KGHDR and CDR2 is SFDVKD.

Sample: blood. The receptor's source is a man younger than 35 with Graves' hyperthyroidism. This sequence joins TRBV24-1 and TRBJ1-1, with D perhaps TRBD1 (5 bases). The CDR3 DNA reads TGTGCCACCAGGGGGGAGGATTCTCCCGTCGGGGGTCGCACTGAAGCTTTCTTT. This encodes CATRGEDSPVGGRTEAFF.